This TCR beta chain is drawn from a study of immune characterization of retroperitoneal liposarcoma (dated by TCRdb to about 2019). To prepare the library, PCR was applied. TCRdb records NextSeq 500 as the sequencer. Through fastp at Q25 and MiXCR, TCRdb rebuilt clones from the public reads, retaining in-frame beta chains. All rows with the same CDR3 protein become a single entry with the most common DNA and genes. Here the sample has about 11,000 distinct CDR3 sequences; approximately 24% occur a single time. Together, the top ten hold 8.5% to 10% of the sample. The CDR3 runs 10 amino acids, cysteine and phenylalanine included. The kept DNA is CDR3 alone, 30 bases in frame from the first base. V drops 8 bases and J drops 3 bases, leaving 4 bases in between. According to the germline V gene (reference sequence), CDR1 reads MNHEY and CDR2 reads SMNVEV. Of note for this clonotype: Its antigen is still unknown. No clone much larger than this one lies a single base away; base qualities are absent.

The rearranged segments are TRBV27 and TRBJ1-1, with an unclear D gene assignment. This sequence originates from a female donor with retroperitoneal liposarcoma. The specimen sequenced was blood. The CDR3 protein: CASGDTEAFF. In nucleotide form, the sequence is TGTGCCAGCGGGGACACTGAAGCTTTCTTT.